This is a list of T cell receptor beta chains from one sample in a study of blood T cell repertoires in COVID-19. Profiling relied on immunoSEQ multiplex PCR, and the TCRdb table lists in-frame clones only, not all of them. The profile shows some 200,000 clones, over 75% of them singletons. Sequencing used peripheral blood. All receptors derive from an elderly man with acute or convalescent COVID-19. Each CDR3 is given with its conserved first and last residue. A D gene is named only where the DNA matches it firmly. Size is omitted from some rows. Given values are once, few, many or a class for expanded clones.

d_gene: .; abundance: .; j_gene: TRBJ2-1; v_gene: TRBV12-5; CDR3aa: CASGLGSGYYNEQFF; CDR3nt: TGTGCTAGTGGTTTAGGTAGCGGATATTACAATGAGCAGTTCTTC
d_gene: .; abundance: .; j_gene: TRBJ2-4; v_gene: TRBV7-8; CDR3aa: CASSFAGANIQYF; CDR3nt: TGTGCCAGCAGCTTTGCGGGGGCGAACATTCAGTACTTC
d_gene: .; abundance: once; j_gene: TRBJ2-1; v_gene: TRBV7-6; CDR3aa: CASISDNEQFF; CDR3nt: TGTGCCAGCATCTCGGACAATGAGCAGTTCTTC
d_gene: .; abundance: once; j_gene: TRBJ2-5; v_gene: TRBV7-3; CDR3aa: CASSLTGEETQYF; CDR3nt: TGTGCCAGCAGCTTAACTGGTGAGGAGACCCAGTACTTC
d_gene: TRBD2; abundance: .; j_gene: TRBJ2-2; v_gene: TRBV18; CDR3aa: CASSPGLAADTGELFF; CDR3nt: TGTGCCAGCTCACCGGGACTAGCGGCTGACACCGGGGAGCTGTTTTTT
d_gene: TRBD2; abundance: .; j_gene: TRBJ2-1; v_gene: TRBV5-1; CDR3aa: CASSTGLAVDEQFF; CDR3nt: TGCGCCAGCAGTACTGGACTAGCGGTTGATGAGCAGTTCTTC
d_gene: .; abundance: .; j_gene: TRBJ2-3; v_gene: TRBV11-3; CDR3aa: CASSLELATDTQYF; CDR3nt: TGTGCCAGCAGCTTAGAACTAGCTACAGATACGCAGTATTTT
d_gene: TRBD1; abundance: .; j_gene: TRBJ2-5; v_gene: TRBV6-2/TRBV6-3; CDR3aa: CASSSQGELATQYF; CDR3nt: TGTGCCAGCAGTTCCCAGGGGGAATTGGCGACCCAGTACTTC
d_gene: .; abundance: .; j_gene: TRBJ1-4; v_gene: TRBV30; CDR3aa: CAWAGGSGEKLFF; CDR3nt: TGTGCCTGGGCGGGGGGTTCTGGAGAAAAACTGTTTTTT
d_gene: .; abundance: .; j_gene: TRBJ2-5; v_gene: TRBV7-9; CDR3aa: CASSFPFRGAGETQYF; CDR3nt: TGTGCCAGCAGCTTCCCCTTCAGGGGGGCAGGCGAGACCCAGTACTTC
d_gene: .; abundance: .; j_gene: TRBJ1-5; v_gene: TRBV7-2; CDR3aa: CASSSTPQGAGQPQHF; CDR3nt: TGTGCCAGCAGCTCAACCCCCCAGGGTGCCGGTCAGCCCCAGCATTTT
d_gene: .; abundance: .; j_gene: TRBJ1-2; v_gene: TRBV6-6; CDR3aa: CASSSFGGYGYTF; CDR3nt: TGTGCCAGCAGCTCTTTCGGGGGCTATGGCTACACCTTC
d_gene: TRBD2; abundance: .; j_gene: TRBJ2-1; v_gene: TRBV9; CDR3aa: CASSFGLAPNEQFF; CDR3nt: TGTGCCAGCAGCTTTGGACTAGCCCCCAATGAGCAGTTCTTC
d_gene: TRBD2; abundance: once; j_gene: TRBJ2-3; v_gene: TRBV19; CDR3aa: CASSTILAGGPGDTQYF; CDR3nt: TGTGCCAGTAGTACTATACTAGCGGGAGGGCCGGGAGATACGCAGTATTTT
d_gene: .; abundance: .; j_gene: TRBJ1-1; v_gene: TRBV5-1; CDR3aa: CASSLKPGNTEAFF; CDR3nt: TGCGCCAGCAGCTTAAAGCCGGGGAACACTGAAGCTTTCTTT